The present TCR beta chain was sequenced within a study of PD-L1 blockade in urothelial cancer. As for the study in general: The researchers analyzed blood 3 weeks (second dose) and 6 weeks after treatment start.

Germline V CDR1 and CDR2: MNHNS, SASEGT. The CDR3 is made up of 15 amino acids. The ends lost 7 bases at V and 1 base at J; junction bases unmatched: 5. Method: immunoSEQ multiplex PCR; TCRdb's copy keeps in-frame clones and lacks some. The table records about 41,000 clones, over 65% of them present only once. Each patient gave between 1 and 8 samples of peripheral blood mononuclear cells, which were collected pretreatment and during treatment. This sequence originates from a man in his 60s with urothelial cancer. The specimen comprised PBMCs, sampled around atezolizumab (anti-PD-L1) treatment. V gene TRBV6-1 combines with J gene TRBJ2-7; 12 positions match TRBD2. The CDR3 nucleotides are TGTGCCAGCAAACGGACTAGCGGGGATTCCTACGAGCAGTACTTC. It specifies CASKRTSGDSYEQYF.